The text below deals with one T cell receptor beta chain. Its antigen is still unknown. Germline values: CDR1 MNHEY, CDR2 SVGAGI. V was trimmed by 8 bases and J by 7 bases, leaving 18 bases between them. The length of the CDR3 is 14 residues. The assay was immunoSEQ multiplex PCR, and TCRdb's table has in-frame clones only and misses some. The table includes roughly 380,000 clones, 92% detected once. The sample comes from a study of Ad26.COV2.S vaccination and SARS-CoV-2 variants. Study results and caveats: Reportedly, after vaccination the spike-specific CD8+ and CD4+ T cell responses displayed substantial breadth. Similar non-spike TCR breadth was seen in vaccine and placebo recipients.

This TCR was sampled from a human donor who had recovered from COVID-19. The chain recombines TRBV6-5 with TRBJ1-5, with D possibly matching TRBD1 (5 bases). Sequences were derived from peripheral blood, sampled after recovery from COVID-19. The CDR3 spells CASLKQAEQQPQHF. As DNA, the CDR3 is TGTGCCAGCCTAAAACAGGCTGAACAGCAGCCCCAGCATTTT.